Below, 23 T cell receptor beta chains from the same sample are listed, as sequenced in a study of cytotoxic CD8 clonotypes in ibrutinib-treated CLL. Here immunoSEQ multiplex PCR was the method, and the copy in TCRdb shows in-frame clones only, minus some. The sample has about 310,000 clones; roughly 80% are singletons. The sequences come from PBMCs, collected before ibrutinib treatment. These receptors were collected from a human donor with chronic lymphocytic leukemia.

The rearrangement joins TRBV15 to TRBJ2-1; the match to TRBD2 covers 15 bases. V lost 4 bases, J lost 2 bases, and 6 bases stayed unmatched. The CDR3 is made up of 18 amino acids. Germline V gives CDR1 LNHNV, CDR2 YYDKDF (reference sequence). The CDR3 sequence is CATSTLRTSGRAYNEQFF. The CDR3 bases are TGTGCCACCAGCACTTTACGGACTAGCGGGAGGGCCTACAATGAGCAGTTCTTC.

The chain joins TRBV5-6 to TRBJ2-5; D ambiguous. V was cut by 2 bases and J by 3 bases, with 11 bases left in between. CDR1 and CDR2 (germline): SGHDT, YYEEEE. The CDR3 extends over 14 amino acids. The CDR3 region is CASSFIHTEETQYF. CDR3 nucleotides: TGTGCCAGCAGCTTCATCCATACAGAAGAGACCCAGTACTTC.

The chain is built from TRBV7-3 and TRBJ2-3; a possible D gene is TRBD2 (5 bases). The ends were cut back, 4 bases at V and 4 bases at J, with 15 bases in the middle. CDR3 size: 15 residues. CDR1 and CDR2 from the germline V gene are SGHTA and FQGTGA. CDR3 in DNA: TGTGCCAGCAGCTCAGGCCGGACTTTCCCAGATACGCAGTATTTT. Translated: CASSSGRTFPDTQYF.

Worth noting for this clone: This CDR3 is also generated by other DNA sequences in the sample. V usage is TRBV28 and J usage is TRBJ2-7; unclear D gene. V was clipped by 6 bases and J by 1 base, with 4 bases between them. Germline V CDR1 and CDR2: MDHEN, SYDVKM. The CDR3 is 11 amino acids. CDR3 sequence reads: CASRGSYEQYF. In nucleotides, the CDR3 is TGTGCCAGCAGGGGGTCCTACGAGCAGTACTTC.

The chain couples TRBV25-1 to TRBJ2-2; TRBD2 is a possible D gene (5 bases). V lost 7 bases, J lost 5 bases, and 14 bases lay in between. Germline V lookup: CDR1 MGHDK, CDR2 SYGVNS. The CDR3 runs to 14 residues. CDR3 DNA: TGTGCCAGCATCGGGGTTTCAGAGACCGGGGAGCTGTTTTTT. Translation gives CASIGVSETGELFF.

Here the CDR3 reads CASSLAGANNEQFF. CDR3 nucleotide sequence: TGTGCCAGCAGCTTAGCGGGGGCGAACAATGAGCAGTTCTTC. The chain joins TRBV7-8 to TRBJ2-1, with a possible D match to TRBD1 (6 bases). This CDR3 is built from 14 residues. The ends were cut back, 0 bases at V and 5 bases at J, with 8 bases in the middle. The germline gives CDR1 SGHVS, CDR2 FQNEAQ.

This sequence joins TRBV19 and TRBJ1-2; the match to TRBD1 covers 7 bases. In germline, CDR1 is LNHDA, CDR2 SQIVND (reference sequence). The CDR3 is 15 amino acids. Trimming at V came to 3 bases and at J to 3 bases, leaving 7 bases not matched to a gene. The CDR3, as DNA: TGTGCCAGTAGTATCGCGGGAACAGGGGACTATGGCTACACCTTC. Translation gives CASSIAGTGDYGYTF.

The rearrangement links TRBV10-3 to TRBJ2-1; D is unclear. The CDR3 spans 15 residues. Germline loops: CDR1 ENHRY, CDR2 SYGVKD. Deletions cut 3 bases from V and 4 bases from J, with 13 bases between. CDR3 sequence reads: CAISDVKGPYNEQFF. The CDR3 DNA reads as TGTGCCATCAGTGATGTGAAGGGTCCATACAATGAGCAGTTCTTC.

The J gene is TRBJ2-7, the V gene TRBV11-1; D is perhaps TRBD1 or TRBD2 (6 bases each). This CDR3 comprises 13 residues. The germline CDR1 and CDR2 sequences are SGHAT and FQDESV (reference sequence). Trimming shortened V by 3 bases and J by 6 bases, and 12 bases separated the two germline ends. The CDR3 DNA reads as TGTGCCAGCAGCTTCAGGGGCGGGGTCGAGCAGTACTTC. Its protein product is CASSFRGGVEQYF.

This clone occurred once. This chain links TRBV18 with TRBJ2-2, with 7 bases lining up with TRBD2. The V and J ends lost 6 bases and 7 bases, in that order; junction bases with no gene match: 14. Germline CDR1 is KGHSH and CDR2 is LQKENI. This CDR3 is built from 16 residues. The DNA for the CDR3 is TGTGCCAGCTCTCGACTACTAGCGAAAGGGGACGGGGAGCTGTTTTTT. This gives the protein CASSRLLAKGDGELFF.

The V call is TRBV7-6, the J call TRBJ2-7, with 9 positions matching TRBD1. The CDR3 is 16 residues long. Germline-derived CDR1 and CDR2 are SGHVS and FNYEAQ. The V gene end was trimmed by 2 bases and the J gene end by 4 bases; junction bases not matched to a gene: 9. The CDR3: CASSLFRGQGVYEQYF. DNA of the CDR3: TGTGCCAGCAGCTTATTTAGGGGACAGGGTGTGTACGAGCAGTACTTC. Based on the CDR3 plus reference TRBV7-6 and TRBJ2-7, the full variable domain is GAGVSQSPRYKVTKRGQDVALRCDPISGHVSLYWYRQALGQGPEFLTYFNYEAQQDKSGLPNDRFSAERPEGSISTLTIQRTEQRDSAMYRCASSLFRGQGVYEQYFGPGTRLTVT.

The genes are TRBV11-2 and TRBJ2-5; D remains unclear. The V gene lost 3 bases and the J gene lost 5 bases, with 16 bases spanning the gap. This CDR3 has 15 residues. The V gene's germline CDR1 is SGHAT and CDR2 FQNNGV. The chain's CDR3 is CASSFGQAWRETQYF. CDR3 nucleotides: TGTGCCAGCAGCTTTGGCCAGGCTTGGCGGGAGACCCAGTACTTC. The whole variable domain, filled in from reference TRBV11-2 and TRBJ2-5, reads EAGVAQSPRYKIIEKRQSVAFWCNPISGHATLYWYQQILGQGPKLLIQFQNNGVVDDSQLPKDRFSAERLKGVDSTLKIQPAKLEDSAVYLCASSFGQAWRETQYFGPGTRLLVL.

This chain links TRBV6-5 with TRBJ2-6, with TRBD2 as a possible D gene (6 bases). The V gene lost 5 bases and the J gene lost 0 bases, with 8 bases spanning the gap. CDR3 length: 15 amino acids. Germline V gene sequence: CDR1 MNHEY, CDR2 SVGAGI. Written as DNA, the CDR3 is TGTGCCAGCAGTCGCGGGGTCTCTGGGGCCAACGTCCTGACTTTC. Its protein product is CASSRGVSGANVLTF.

This clone was detected only once. This rearrangement joins TRBV7-2 to TRBJ2-2; the D is unclear. Trimming removed 7 bases from V and 5 bases from J, with 17 bases in between. The CDR3 consists of 15 residues. CDR1 is SGHTA, CDR2 FQGNSA, per germline. The CDR3 spells CASTVTLSETGELFF. In DNA, the CDR3 is TGTGCCAGCACCGTGACGCTGTCGGAAACCGGGGAGCTGTTTTTT.

This clone was counted a few times. The chain employs TRBV2 and TRBJ1-1; TRBD1 is a possible D gene (6 bases). The CDR3 extends over 14 amino acids. Deletions cut 5 bases from V and 4 bases from J, with 14 bases between. Germline V lookup: CDR1 SNHLY, CDR2 FYNNEI. The CDR3 DNA reads as TGTGCCAGCAGTAACAGGGAAGTAGGCACTGAAGCTTTCTTT. Amino acids: CASSNREVGTEAFF. Drawing the rest from reference TRBV2 and TRBJ1-1, the complete variable domain is EPEVTQTPSHQVTQMGQEVILRCVPISNHLYFYWYRQILGQKVEFLVSFYNNEISEKSEIFDDQFSVERPDGSNFTLKIRSTKLEDSAMYFCASSNREVGTEAFFGQGTRLTVV.

Written as DNA, the CDR3 is TGTGCCAGCAGCTTAGGGGAGGGTGTAGGGCCCCAGCATTTT. Its protein is CASSLGEGVGPQHF. The rearrangement uses TRBV7-9 and TRBJ1-5; D call uncertain. Deletions cut 1 base from V and 9 bases from J, with 13 bases between. Germline loops: CDR1 SEHNR, CDR2 FQNEAQ (reference sequence). This CDR3 is 14 amino acids long.

The rearrangement joins TRBV18 to TRBJ1-3; D remains unclear. The germline gives CDR1 KGHSH, CDR2 LQKENI. With 3 bases removed from V and 2 bases from J, the gap between germline ends came to 20 bases. The CDR3 is made up of 18 amino acids. CDR3 residues: CASSPSGSTGPPGNTIYF. The CDR3 DNA reads TGTGCCAGCTCACCGAGTGGTTCCACTGGGCCCCCTGGAAACACCATATATTTT.

This sequence joins TRBV19 and TRBJ2-5; the D gene is possibly TRBD2 (5 bases). CDR3 length equals 12 residues. Per the germline V gene, CDR1 is LNHDA and CDR2 is SQIVND (reference sequence). The V and J ends lost 4 bases and 5 bases respectively, with 8 bases between them. The CDR3 loop is CASSNLAETQYF. For the CDR3, the DNA is TGTGCCAGTAGTAACCTAGCCGAGACCCAGTACTTC.

V usage is TRBV7-2 and J usage is TRBJ2-5; D is ambiguous. From germline, CDR1 is SGHTA and CDR2 FQGNSA. The CDR3 length is 13 residues. V was clipped by 1 base and J by 5 bases, with 8 bases between them. The CDR3 nucleotides read TGTGCCAGCAGCTTAGTGTATGCCGAGACCCAGTACTTC. Translated: CASSLVYAETQYF.

The V call is TRBV27, the J call TRBJ2-7; 7 nucleotides match TRBD2. Germline assignment: CDR1 MNHEY and CDR2 SMNVEV (reference sequence). The V and J ends lost 1 base and 7 bases, in that order; junction bases with no gene match: 10. The CDR3 length is 15 residues. This CDR3 reads CASSLWASGPGEQYF. The CDR3 coding sequence is TGTGCCAGCAGTTTATGGGCTAGCGGACCTGGGGAGCAGTACTTC.

J is TRBJ2-1 and V is TRBV6-5; D call uncertain. Germline assignment: CDR1 MNHEY and CDR2 SVGAGI. The CDR3 runs to 11 residues. Trimming removed 8 bases at V and 6 bases at J, with 8 bases between. The CDR3 DNA reads as TGTGCCAGCGAAGTAGGCAATGAGCAGTTCTTC. This codes for CASEVGNEQFF.

The chain recombines TRBV15 with TRBJ1-1; a weak D match, TRBD1 (6 bases). V was clipped by 3 bases and J by 1 base, with 9 bases between them. The germline V gene encodes CDR1 LNHNV and CDR2 YYDKDF (reference sequence). CDR3 size: 14 residues. The CDR3 sequence is CATSSRQENTEAFF. The CDR3 nucleotides are TGTGCCACCAGCAGCCGACAGGAGAACACTGAAGCTTTCTTT.

This rearrangement joins TRBV4-3 to TRBJ1-3; D is perhaps TRBD1 (6 bases). The CDR3 is made up of 15 amino acids. V was cut by 1 base and J by 3 bases, with 10 bases left in between. Germline-derived CDR1 and CDR2 are LGHNA and YSLEER. In nucleotides, the CDR3 is TGCGCCAGCAGCCAAGGACAGGTGTTTGGAAACACCATATATTTT. Its protein product is CASSQGQVFGNTIYF.